A single sample is the source of the 32 T cell receptor beta chains below, sequenced in a study of Tregs in tolerant kidney transplant recipients (dated by TCRdb to 2018 to 2020). The label giving this sample's time point can be read as: 6 months after combined kidney and bone marrow transplant. The transplants used related donors along with nonmyeloablative bone marrow transplantation, and in the human trials mixed chimerism was transient. The library was obtained by the immunoSEQ multiplex PCR assay. Sourced from immuneACCESS, this table was stored by TCRdb with only in-frame sequences that have V and J called. A share of the clones is absent; for the studies checked, an unresolved V gene accounts for under half, and the remainder has no known explanation. The table for this sample shows about 23,000 clones. Approximately 3.7% of the sample goes to the ten largest clones. This material consisted of CD4+ T cells from blood (PBMCs), taken 6 months after the transplant. The receptors were gathered from a human patient who received a combined kidney and bone marrow transplant. Some T cells may originate with the graft donor following a transplant.

As regards this clone: The read comes to an end 3 residues before the CDR3 does, leaving the germline J gene to fill in the end. The rearrangement joins TRBV5-1 to TRBJ2-3; 14 bases map to TRBD2. Germline V gene sequence: CDR1 SGHRS, CDR2 YFSETQ. Germline trimming cut 1 base from V and 1 base from J; bases unmatched to any gene: 5. CDR3 size: 18 residues. CDR3 DNA, as far as it was read: TGCGCCAGCAGCTTGACGACTAGCGGGAGGGGGGGCACAGATACG. Translating it yields CASSLTTSGRGGTDT. The CDR3 as a whole reads CASSLTTSGRGGTDTQYF. The whole variable domain, remainder taken from reference TRBV5-1 and TRBJ2-3, is KAGVTQTPRYLIKTRGQQVTLSCSPISGHRSVSWYQQTPGQGLQFLFEYFSETQRNKGNFPGRFSGRQFSNSRSEMNVSTLELGDSALYLCASSLTTSGRGGTDTQYFGPGTRLTVL.

Notes on this clone: The CDR3 end is not reached by the read, which stops 3 residues before it; the germline J gene fills it in. The chain has TRBV19 and TRBJ1-2, with no clear D. This CDR3 region has 16 residues. Trimming removed 3 bases at V and 4 bases at J, with 18 bases between. In germline, CDR1 is LNHDA, CDR2 SQIVND (reference sequence). The chain's CDR3 is CASSIQDPGSGYGYTF. The covered CDR3 bases are TGTGCCAGTAGTATCCAGGACCCCGGGAGCGGCTATGGC.

Concerning this clone: From the germline J gene comes the end of the CDR3, since the read stops 3 residues before it. The chain carries TRBV11-2 and TRBJ2-7; 8 nucleotides agree with TRBD2. This CDR3 is 15 amino acids long. V shed 4 bases and J 2 bases; nucleotides not matched to a gene: 7. Germline V gene data show CDR1 as SGHAT and CDR2 as FQNNGV. CDR3: CASSSLGGGPYEQYF. CDR3 DNA (partial): TGTGCCAGCAGCTCCCTCGGGGGGGGCCCCTACGAG.

On this clone: Sequencing ends 3 residues short of the CDR3 end; the germline J gene provides the rest. This chain links TRBV6-2 or TRBV6-3 with TRBJ2-1, with D unresolved. With 5 bases removed from V and 5 bases from J, the gap between germline ends came to 4 bases. The germline CDR1 and CDR2 sequences are MNHEY and SVGEGT. This CDR3 region has 11 residues. This CDR3 is CASSRDNEQFF. CDR3 DNA (partial): TGTGCCAGCAGTCGCGACAATGAG.

Concerning this clone itself: Read coverage stops 3 residues before the CDR3 terminus; the germline J gene supplies the remainder. The gene calls are TRBV2 and TRBJ1-3, with D possibly TRBD1 on 6 matching bases. CDR1 is SNHLY, CDR2 FYNNEI, per germline. V shed 8 bases and J shed 4 bases, with 9 bases lying between them. The CDR3 is 12 amino acids. Partial CDR3 DNA: TGTGCCAGCCGAGGACAGGGAAACACC. Translated, it gives CASRGQGNT. The CDR3 as a whole reads CASRGQGNTIYF.

In the case of this clone: The sequence runs out 3 residues before the end of the CDR3; the remainder is reconstructed from the germline J gene. This chain uses TRBV20-1 with TRBJ2-3, with D tentatively TRBD2 (5 bases). The CDR3 is made up of 15 amino acids. Germline CDR1 and CDR2: DFQATT and SNEGSKA (reference sequence). V was cut by 5 bases and J by 0 bases, with 15 bases left in between. CDR3 bases read: TGCAGTGCTCCCTCCGCTAGCCGAAGCACAGATACG. This encodes CSAPSASRSTDT. The full CDR3 reads CSAPSASRSTDTQYF.

On this clone: The missing CDR3 end, 3 residues past where the read stops, is filled in from the germline J gene. The chain recombines TRBV18 with TRBJ2-2; TRBD1 agrees at 8 bases. This CDR3 region has 13 residues. Germline-derived CDR1 and CDR2 are KGHSH and LQKENI. Germline trimming cut 6 bases from V and 4 bases from J; bases unmatched to any gene: 1. CDR3 residues: CASSTGGTGELFF. The sequenced part of the CDR3 DNA is TGTGCCAGCTCCACAGGGGGCACCGGGGAG.

Concerning this clone: The read is 3 residues too short to cover the CDR3 end, so that end is filled in from the germline J gene. The chain recombines TRBV7-2 with TRBJ1-2; unclear D gene. The germline V gene encodes CDR1 SGHTA and CDR2 FQGNSA. The CDR3 totals 13 residues. Trimming took off 1 base at V and 3 bases at J, with 6 bases between the two ends. The CDR3 protein is CASSLGGYYGYTF. The covered CDR3 bases are TGTGCCAGCAGCTTAGGCGGCTACTATGGC.

About this clone itself: The read ends 3 residues shy of where the CDR3 ends; the end is completed using the germline J gene. This chain connects TRBV5-6 to TRBJ1-2; D call uncertain. The CDR3 consists of 13 residues. V was clipped by 2 bases and J by 2 bases, with 7 bases between them. Germline assignment: CDR1 SGHDT and CDR2 YYEEEE. The CDR3 bases that were read are TGTGCCAGCAGCTTACAGACCAACTATGGC. It specifies CASSLQTNYG. The complete CDR3 protein is CASSLQTNYGYTF.

A remark on this clone: Coverage ceases 3 residues before the CDR3 finishes, and the germline J gene fills in the end. The chain recombines TRBV20-1 with TRBJ2-7; 9 positions match TRBD2. The CDR3 is made up of 14 amino acids. With V trimmed by 3 bases and J by 2 bases, 5 bases remained unmatched. CDR1 DFQATT and CDR2 SNEGSKA come from the germline V gene (reference sequence). CDR3 loop: CSASETSGAYEQYF. The covered CDR3 bases are TGCAGTGCTAGCGAGACTAGCGGTGCCTACGAG.

Incomplete CDR3 DNA: TGTGCCAGTAGACCCCTCGTTCTAGCGGGGGGGGGAGGGAATGAG. Translation gives CASRPLVLAGGGGNE. The complete CDR3 reads CASRPLVLAGGGGNEQFF. V and J are TRBV19 and TRBJ2-1; 12 bases fit TRBD2. The read terminates 3 residues before the CDR3 end, so the remaining end is supplied by the germline J gene. CDR1 is LNHDA, CDR2 SQIVND, per germline (reference sequence). The CDR3 is 18 amino acids. J gave up 7 bases and V 6 bases, and 16 bases lay outside the gene matches.

As for this clone: The sequence runs out 3 residues before the end of the CDR3; the remainder is reconstructed from the germline J gene. J is TRBJ2-3 and V is TRBV10-3, with a possible D match to TRBD2 (5 bases). Between the trimmed V and J ends, which lost 9 bases and 0 bases, there was a span of 10 bases. The V gene's germline CDR1 is ENHRY and CDR2 SYGVKD. The CDR3 spans 13 residues. The part of the CDR3 DNA that was read is TGTGCCATTCGGGGAACTAGCACAGATACG. Protein product: CAIRGTSTDT. The whole CDR3 protein reads CAIRGTSTDTQYF.

Worth noting for this clone: The CDR3 end lies 3 residues beyond the end of the read and is filled in from the germline J gene. J is TRBJ2-5 and V is TRBV20-1, with 7 bases identical to TRBD1. J lost 5 bases, V lost 0 bases, and 18 bases had no gene match. The germline CDR1 and CDR2 sequences are DFQATT and SNEGSKA (reference sequence). This CDR3 spans 18 amino acids. CDR3 bases read: TGCAGTGCTAGAGACACCGGACAGGTCGGGCTTGACACGGAGACC. Its translation is CSARDTGQVGLDTET. The CDR3, in full, reads CSARDTGQVGLDTETQYF.

Notes on this clone: The CDR3 extends 3 residues past the end of the read, so its final part is completed from the germline J gene. The chain employs TRBV28 and TRBJ2-7; D is possibly TRBD1 or TRBD2 (5 bases each). The CDR3 has 14 amino acids. V lost 3 bases, J lost 6 bases, and 15 bases lay in between. The V gene's germline CDR1 is MDHEN and CDR2 SYDVKM. The CDR3 region is CASSLRGPRGEQYF. CDR3 DNA, as far as it was read: TGTGCCAGCAGTTTGAGGGGCCCAAGGGGCGAG.

By frequency, this clone registers medium-sized. CDR3 bases read: TGTGCCAGCTCACCACTCACAGAATACGAG. Translated, it gives CASSPLTEYE. The entire CDR3 is CASSPLTEYEQYF. The chain joins TRBV18 to TRBJ2-7, with D unclear. The read finishes 3 residues shy of the CDR3 end, and the germline J gene is used to complete it. This CDR3 has 13 amino acids. Germline V lookup: CDR1 KGHSH, CDR2 LQKENI. The V end was cut by 1 base, the J end by 4 bases, with 8 bases between.

Comment on this clone: The read stops 3 residues short of the end of the CDR3; the missing end is completed from the germline J gene. This chain uses TRBV29-1 with TRBJ2-3, with D possibly TRBD2 on 6 matching bases. The CDR3 loop spans 15 amino acids. Germline V gene data show CDR1 as SQVTM and CDR2 as ANQGSEA. Trimming shortened V by 8 bases and J by 3 bases, and 21 bases separated the two germline ends. Here the CDR3 reads CSHAAGLSGTDTQYF. The CDR3 bases that were read are TGCAGCCACGCGGCTGGACTTAGCGGTACAGATACG.

Concerning this clone: The read ends 3 residues shy of where the CDR3 ends; the end is completed using the germline J gene. The chain is built from TRBV5-6 and TRBJ2-7; TRBD1 is a possible D gene (6 bases). This CDR3 has 12 residues. Germline V gene lookup returns CDR1 SGHDT and CDR2 YYEEEE. V lost 3 bases, J lost 6 bases, and 10 bases lay in between. The sequenced CDR3 bases are TGTGCCAGCAGCTCTACAGGGATCGAG. Residues: CASSSTGIE. In full, the CDR3 reads CASSSTGIEQYF.

About this clone: Read coverage stops 3 residues before the CDR3 terminus; the germline J gene supplies the remainder. The chain couples TRBV20-1 to TRBJ2-1, with D perhaps matching TRBD2 (6 bases). Trimming removed 0 bases at V and 3 bases at J, with 12 bases between. CDR1 is DFQATT and CDR2 is SNEGSKA in the germline V gene (reference sequence). The CDR3 sequence is 15 residues long. CDR3: CSARDGSGYYNEQFF. CDR3 DNA, as far as it was read: TGCAGTGCTAGAGATGGGAGCGGGTACTACAATGAG.

Comments on this clone: The sequenced fragment ends 3 residues before the CDR3 boundary, so the rest is inferred from the germline J gene. This chain uses TRBV30 with TRBJ2-1; TRBD2 aligns across 12 bases. The germline CDR1 and CDR2 sequences are GTSNPN and SVGIG (reference sequence). Trimming took 2 bases from V and 3 from J; bases not matched to a gene: 8. The CDR3 is 17 residues long. CDR3 DNA (partial): TGTGCCTGGAGTCTCTACCGACTAGCGGGAGTCTACAATGAG. Protein product: CAWSLYRLAGVYNE. The full CDR3 sequence reads CAWSLYRLAGVYNEQFF. The whole variable domain, remainder taken from reference TRBV30 and TRBJ2-1, is SQTIHQWPATLVQPVGSPLSLECTVEGTSNPNLYWYRQAAGRGLQLLFYSVGIGQISSEVPQNLSASRPQDRQFILSSKKLLLSDSGFYLCAWSLYRLAGVYNEQFFGPGTRLTVL.

Note on this clone: The CDR3 end lies 3 residues beyond the end of the read and is filled in from the germline J gene. The V call is TRBV20-1, the J call TRBJ2-3; D is undetermined. The CDR3 contains 12 residues. Trimming took off 1 base at V and 4 bases at J, with 6 bases between the two ends. Germline loops: CDR1 DFQATT, CDR2 SNEGSKA (reference sequence). The sequenced part of the CDR3 DNA is TGCAGTGCTAGAGCAGGCCCAGATACG. The encoded protein is CSARAGPDT. The whole CDR3 protein is CSARAGPDTQYF.

For this clone: The missing CDR3 end, 3 residues past where the read stops, is filled in from the germline J gene. Other nucleotide sequences from this sample produce the same CDR3. The genes are TRBV2 and TRBJ2-7, with D maybe TRBD1 (6 bases). CDR1 SNHLY and CDR2 FYNNEI come from the germline V gene. The CDR3 has 13 residues. V was trimmed by 7 bases and J by 1 base, leaving 11 bases between them. CDR3 loop: CASIRDTSYEQYF. The covered CDR3 bases are TGTGCCAGCATCCGGGACACTTCCTACGAG.

With regard to this clone: The read stops 3 residues short of the end of the CDR3; the missing end is completed from the germline J gene. The chain carries TRBV5-1 and TRBJ1-4; TRBD1 might be the D (5 bases). The CDR3 consists of 13 residues. Germline CDR1 and CDR2: SGHRS and YFSETQ. V lost 0 bases to trimming and J lost 8 bases, with 8 bases between them. The DNA read from the CDR3 is TGCGCCAGCAGCTTGGAGGGGAGGGAAAAA. This encodes CASSLEGREK. The CDR3 as a whole reads CASSLEGREKLFF.

A word on this clone: Sequencing ends 3 residues short of the CDR3 end; the germline J gene provides the rest. The chain uses TRBV29-1 and TRBJ2-3; D uncertain. The germline V and J ends were trimmed by 3 bases and 6 bases, with 10 bases remaining between them. Per the germline V gene, CDR1 is SQVTM and CDR2 is ANQGSEA. This CDR3 has 12 amino acids. CDR3 sequence reads: CSVDGPADTQYF. The sequenced CDR3 bases are TGCAGCGTTGATGGTCCAGCGGATACG.

On this clone: Read data end 3 residues before the CDR3 end; the end is taken from the germline J gene. The V gene is TRBV2, the J gene TRBJ2-2, with 9 bases that match TRBD1. Losses at the gene ends were 4 bases for V and 4 bases for J; bases not matched to a gene: 4. From germline, CDR1 is SNHLY and CDR2 FYNNEI. This CDR3 has 15 amino acids. CDR3 protein: CASSAGQGFTGELFF. The sequenced CDR3 bases are TGTGCCAGCAGTGCGGGACAGGGATTCACCGGGGAG.

To note about this clone: From the germline J gene comes the end of the CDR3, since the read stops 3 residues before it. The chain links TRBV2 to TRBJ2-7; 15 bases match TRBD2. J was trimmed by 3 bases and V by 5 bases; bases with no gene match: 5. The CDR3 loop spans 16 amino acids. CDR1 is SNHLY and CDR2 is FYNNEI in the germline V gene. The CDR3 region is CASSPGLAGGFYEQYF. Partial CDR3 DNA: TGTGCCAGCAGTCCGGGACTAGCGGGGGGCTTCTACGAG. The full variable domain, rest sourced from reference TRBV2 and TRBJ2-7, is EPEVTQTPSHQVTQMGQEVILRCVPISNHLYFYWYRQILGQKVEFLVSFYNNEISEKSEIFDDQFSVERPDGSNFTLKIRSTKLEDSAMYFCASSPGLAGGFYEQYFGPGTRLTVT.

Points on this clone: The CDR3 is cut off 3 residues early in the read; its end comes from the germline J gene. The chain uses TRBV2 and TRBJ1-3; TRBD1 matches at 7 bases. Germline CDR1 SNHLY, CDR2 FYNNEI. V shed 5 bases and J 2 bases; nucleotides not matched to a gene: 6. The CDR3 covers 15 residues. The covered CDR3 bases are TGTGCCAGCAGTCCCGACAGGGAAACTGGAAACACC. Amino acid sequence: CASSPDRETGNT. The full CDR3 reads CASSPDRETGNTIYF.

About this clone: Read coverage stops 3 residues before the CDR3 terminus; the germline J gene supplies the remainder. This chain joins TRBV4-1 and TRBJ2-3; 8 bases fit TRBD2. CDR1 and CDR2 from the germline V gene are MGHRA and YSYEKL. The V and J ends lost 0 bases and 4 bases, in that order; junction bases with no gene match: 12. The CDR3 is 18 residues long. CDR3 amino acids: CASSQDGVERERADTQYF. CDR3 DNA (partial): TGCGCCAGCAGCCAAGATGGGGTTGAGCGGGAGAGGGCAGATACG.

Regarding this clone: The read is 3 residues too short to cover the CDR3 end, so that end is filled in from the germline J gene. The rearrangement joins TRBV19 to TRBJ2-3, with TRBD1 matching over 10 bases. V was clipped by 6 bases and J by 3 bases; unmatched bases: 6. This CDR3 comprises 15 residues. The germline V gene has CDR1 LNHDA and CDR2 SQIVND (reference sequence). The CDR3 loop is CASSRDRGKTDTQYF. Partial CDR3 DNA: TGTGCCAGTAGCCGGGACAGGGGAAAGACAGATACG.

With regard to this clone: Read coverage stops 3 residues before the CDR3 terminus; the germline J gene supplies the remainder. The V and J genes are TRBV6-2 or TRBV6-3 and TRBJ2-7; a weak D match, TRBD2 (5 bases). With 5 bases removed from V and 0 bases from J, the gap between germline ends came to 14 bases. The CDR3 is 15 residues long. The germline gives CDR1 MNHEY, CDR2 SVGEGT. The CDR3 region is CASSTSRRGSYEQYF. The covered CDR3 bases are TGTGCCAGCAGTACCTCGCGACGGGGCTCCTACGAG.

With regard to this clone: The read comes to an end 3 residues before the CDR3 does, leaving the germline J gene to fill in the end. This sequence joins TRBV11-2 and TRBJ2-1; possibly TRBD2 for D (6 bases). The CDR3 is 14 amino acids. V shed 5 bases and J shed 3 bases, with 11 bases lying between them. Germline values: CDR1 SGHAT, CDR2 FQNNGV. CDR3 bases read: TGTGCCAGCAGCCGCAGACTAGGCTACAATGAG. It translates to CASSRRLGYNE. The entire CDR3 reads CASSRRLGYNEQFF.

Of note for this clone: From the germline J gene comes the end of the CDR3, since the read stops 3 residues before it. The genes are TRBV5-4 and TRBJ1-1; D gene unclear. CDR1 and CDR2 (germline): SGHNT, YYREEE (reference sequence). The length of the CDR3 is 16 residues. Trimming stripped 2 bases from V and 3 bases from J, with 17 bases between. This CDR3 reads CASSLKFGEGDTEAFF. CDR3 DNA, as far as it was read: TGTGCCAGCAGCTTAAAGTTCGGGGAGGGAGACACTGAA. Looking up the rest from reference TRBV5-4 and TRBJ1-1 gives the full variable domain: ETGVTQSPTHLIKTRGQQVTLRCSSQSGHNTVSWYQQALGQGPQFIFQYYREEENGRGNFPPRFSGLQFPNYSSELNVNALELDDSALYLCASSLKFGEGDTEAFFGQGTRLTVV.

Concerning this clone itself: The DNA ends 3 residues before the CDR3 does, and the rest of the CDR3 is filled in from the germline J gene. The V call is TRBV6-1, the J call TRBJ2-7; TRBD1 aligns across 7 bases. Per germline, CDR1 MNHNS and CDR2 SASEGT. J lost 1 base, V lost 2 bases, and 5 bases had no gene match. The CDR3 is 15 amino acids. CDR3 DNA (partial): TGTGCCAGCAGTGAATCCGGGACAGCGTCCTACGAG. Protein product: CASSESGTASYE. The whole CDR3 reads CASSESGTASYEQYF.